This T cell receptor beta chain is from a study of blood T cell repertoires in COVID-19. Overall study context: PBMCs, B-cell-depleted T cells, or T cells provided the cDNA or gDNA that made up the material.

The CDR3 runs 15 residues. Germline V gene data show CDR1 as LNHDA and CDR2 as SQIVND (reference sequence). The J segment lost 5 bases and the V segment lost 3 bases, leaving 9 bases of the junction unmatched. Under the authors' procedure: Researchers report that nucleated cell counts were estimated from reference gene primer amplification. The protocol was immunoSEQ multiplex PCR, while the TCRdb copy is restricted to in-frame clones and leaves out a portion. V and J calls and clone size follow that table, whereas D and trimming were derived from the DNA. This table holds about 250,000 clones, approximately 90% found once.

Source material: peripheral blood. The gene calls are TRBV19 and TRBJ2-7, with 8 bases lining up with TRBD1. This sequence was found in a man aged 18 to 29 with active or convalescent COVID-19. The CDR3 nucleotides read TGTGCCAGTAGTATTGGCGGACAGGGCCCCCACGAGCAGTACTTC. The encoded protein is CASSIGGQGPHEQYF. Supplemented by reference TRBV19 and TRBJ2-7, the full variable domain reads DGGITQSPKYLFRKEGQNVTLSCEQNLNHDAMYWYRQDPGQGLRLIYYSQIVNDFQKGDIAEGYSVSREKKESFPLTVTSAQKNPTAFYLCASSIGGQGPHEQYFGPGTRLTVT.